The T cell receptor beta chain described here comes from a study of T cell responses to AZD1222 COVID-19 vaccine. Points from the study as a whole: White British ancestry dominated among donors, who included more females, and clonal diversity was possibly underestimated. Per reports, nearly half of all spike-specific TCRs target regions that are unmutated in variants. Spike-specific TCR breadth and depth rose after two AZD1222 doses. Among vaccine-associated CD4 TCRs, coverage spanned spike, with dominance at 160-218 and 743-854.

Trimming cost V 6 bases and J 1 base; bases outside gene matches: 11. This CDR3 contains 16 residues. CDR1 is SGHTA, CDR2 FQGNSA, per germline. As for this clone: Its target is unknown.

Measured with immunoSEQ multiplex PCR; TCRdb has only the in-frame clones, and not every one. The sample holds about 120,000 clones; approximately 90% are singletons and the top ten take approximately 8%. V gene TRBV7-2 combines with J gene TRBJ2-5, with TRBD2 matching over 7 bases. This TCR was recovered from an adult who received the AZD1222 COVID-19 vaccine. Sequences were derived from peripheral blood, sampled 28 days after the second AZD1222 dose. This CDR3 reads CASRYLAVPPQETQYF. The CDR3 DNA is TGTGCCAGCAGGTACCTAGCGGTGCCGCCCCAAGAGACCCAGTACTTC.